Listed below are T cell receptor beta chains from one sample, sequenced in a study of blood T cell repertoires in COVID-19. Clones were read by immunoSEQ multiplex PCR, and TCRdb kept only the in-frame ones, dropping some. This sample has about 16,000 clones, with approximately 91% found just once. The sample consisted of peripheral blood. These receptors were collected from a man in his 60s with acute or convalescent COVID-19. Each CDR3 is given with its conserved first and last residue. Each record gives: D gene, V gene, J gene, clone size, CDR3 protein, CDR3 DNA. A D gene is named only where the DNA matches it firmly. Clone size appears in some rows only: once, few, many, or a class for an expanded clone.

d_call: NA; v_call: TRBV5-1; j_call: TRBJ1-1; clone_size: NA; cdr3_aa: CASSFNPATGSGNTEAFF; cdr3_nt: TGCGCCAGCAGCTTCAATCCAGCTACGGGGTCGGGGAACACTGAAGCTTTCTTT
d_call: NA; v_call: TRBV27; j_call: TRBJ2-7; clone_size: few; cdr3_aa: CASSTVPSYEQYF; cdr3_nt: TGTGCCAGCAGTACGGTTCCCTCCTACGAGCAGTACTTC
d_call: TRBD2; v_call: TRBV27; j_call: TRBJ2-1; clone_size: NA; cdr3_aa: CASSFSGGRINEQFF; cdr3_nt: TGTGCCAGCAGTTTTTCAGGCGGGAGAATCAATGAGCAGTTCTTC
d_call: NA; v_call: TRBV4-1; j_call: TRBJ2-7; clone_size: NA; cdr3_aa: CASSRLAGAVRNEQYF; cdr3_nt: TGCGCCAGCAGCCGCCTCGCGGGGGCTGTGCGAAACGAGCAGTACTTC
d_call: TRBD1; v_call: TRBV5-4; j_call: TRBJ2-2; clone_size: NA; cdr3_aa: CASSLDRGNGELFF; cdr3_nt: TGTGCCAGCAGCTTGGACAGGGGGAACGGGGAGCTGTTTTTT
d_call: TRBD2; v_call: TRBV5-4; j_call: TRBJ2-3; clone_size: NA; cdr3_aa: CASSLSGEGMQYF; cdr3_nt: TGTGCCAGCAGCTTGAGCGGGGAAGGTATGCAGTATTTT
d_call: TRBD2; v_call: TRBV5-1; j_call: TRBJ2-7; clone_size: NA; cdr3_aa: CASSLGAGTYEQYF; cdr3_nt: TGCGCCAGCAGCTTGGGAGCGGGGACCTACGAGCAGTACTTC
d_call: TRBD1; v_call: TRBV3-1/TRBV3-2; j_call: TRBJ2-2; clone_size: NA; cdr3_aa: CASSLGTGITGELFF; cdr3_nt: TGTGCCAGCAGCCTCGGGACAGGGATCACCGGGGAGCTGTTTTTT
d_call: NA; v_call: TRBV7-8; j_call: TRBJ2-7; clone_size: NA; cdr3_aa: CASSREAGAGNEQYF; cdr3_nt: TGTGCCAGCAGCCGCGAGGCGGGGGCGGGCAACGAGCAGTACTTC
d_call: TRBD1; v_call: TRBV19; j_call: TRBJ1-5; clone_size: NA; cdr3_aa: CASRWDRTSNQPQHF; cdr3_nt: TGTGCCAGTAGGTGGGACAGGACTAGCAATCAGCCCCAGCATTTT
d_call: NA; v_call: TRBV7-2; j_call: TRBJ2-1; clone_size: NA; cdr3_aa: CASSFRGPYNEQFF; cdr3_nt: TGTGCCAGCAGCTTTCGGGGTCCCTACAATGAGCAGTTCTTC
d_call: NA; v_call: TRBV28; j_call: TRBJ1-2; clone_size: NA; cdr3_aa: CASHEGGQRYGYTF; cdr3_nt: TGTGCCAGCCACGAGGGAGGCCAGCGATATGGCTACACCTTC
d_call: NA; v_call: TRBV25-1; j_call: TRBJ2-1; clone_size: NA; cdr3_aa: CASSGLYLAQFF; cdr3_nt: TGTGCCAGCAGTGGACTTTATCTGGCCCAGTTCTTC
d_call: NA; v_call: TRBV5-1; j_call: TRBJ1-4; clone_size: NA; cdr3_aa: CASSSGGEWEKLFF; cdr3_nt: TGCGCCAGCTCCTCGGGGGGCGAATGGGAAAAACTGTTTTTT
d_call: TRBD1; v_call: TRBV27; j_call: TRBJ2-7; clone_size: few; cdr3_aa: CASSFSNRGNEQYF; cdr3_nt: TGTGCCAGCAGTTTTTCGAACAGGGGGAACGAGCAGTACTTC
d_call: NA; v_call: TRBV6-1; j_call: TRBJ2-7; clone_size: few; cdr3_aa: CASSEVGGEQYF; cdr3_nt: TGTGCCAGCAGTGAAGTGGGAGGCGAGCAGTACTTC
d_call: TRBD2; v_call: TRBV11-2; j_call: TRBJ2-1; clone_size: NA; cdr3_aa: CASSPTSGGARGNEQFF; cdr3_nt: TGTGCCAGCAGTCCTACTTCCGGGGGGGCGAGGGGGAATGAGCAGTTCTTC
d_call: TRBD1; v_call: TRBV30; j_call: TRBJ1-2; clone_size: NA; cdr3_aa: CACLHRTGGRGYTF; cdr3_nt: TGTGCCTGCCTACACCGGACAGGGGGCAGAGGCTACACCTTC
d_call: NA; v_call: TRBV10-3; j_call: TRBJ2-6; clone_size: NA; cdr3_aa: CAIQPAGLLSSGANVLTF; cdr3_nt: TGTGCCATCCAGCCGGCGGGACTGCTGAGCTCTGGGGCCAACGTCCTGACTTTC
d_call: NA; v_call: TRBV6-1; j_call: TRBJ1-6; clone_size: NA; cdr3_aa: CASSEAQGTGNSPLHF; cdr3_nt: TGTGCCAGCAGTGAAGCCCAGGGGACGGGTAATTCACCCCTCCACTTT
d_call: TRBD2; v_call: TRBV28; j_call: TRBJ2-2; clone_size: NA; cdr3_aa: CASSQAGTTPGELFF; cdr3_nt: TGTGCCAGCAGCCAAGCCGGGACTACCCCCGGGGAGCTGTTTTTT
d_call: TRBD2; v_call: TRBV6-6; j_call: TRBJ2-7; clone_size: NA; cdr3_aa: CASSYRLAHEQYF; cdr3_nt: TGTGCCAGCAGTTACCGACTAGCCCACGAGCAGTACTTC
d_call: TRBD1; v_call: TRBV19; j_call: TRBJ1-1; clone_size: NA; cdr3_aa: CASSIWDRDTEAFF; cdr3_nt: TGTGCCAGTAGTATTTGGGACAGGGACACTGAAGCTTTCTTT
d_call: TRBD1; v_call: TRBV5-1; j_call: TRBJ2-1; clone_size: NA; cdr3_aa: CASSFRDRGQDEQFF; cdr3_nt: TGCGCCAGCAGCTTCCGGGACAGGGGTCAGGATGAGCAGTTCTTC
d_call: NA; v_call: TRBV5-8; j_call: TRBJ2-1; clone_size: NA; cdr3_aa: CASSLLPSGRKQFF; cdr3_nt: TGTGCCAGCAGCCTCCTACCGTCAGGAAGAAAGCAGTTCTTC
d_call: TRBD2; v_call: TRBV19; j_call: TRBJ2-1; clone_size: NA; cdr3_aa: CASKREGSRLYNEQFF; cdr3_nt: TGTGCCAGTAAGCGGGAGGGGTCGCGACTGTACAATGAGCAGTTCTTC
d_call: TRBD1; v_call: TRBV9; j_call: TRBJ2-7; clone_size: NA; cdr3_aa: CASSPRDRSYEQYF; cdr3_nt: TGTGCCAGCAGCCCCCGGGACAGATCCTACGAGCAGTACTTC
d_call: TRBD1; v_call: TRBV28; j_call: TRBJ2-7; clone_size: NA; cdr3_aa: CATAIRTGTSFEQYF; cdr3_nt: TGTGCCACCGCTATAAGGACAGGGACGTCCTTCGAGCAGTACTTC
d_call: TRBD1; v_call: TRBV14; j_call: TRBJ2-7; clone_size: NA; cdr3_aa: CASSQGQPGQGYKQYF; cdr3_nt: TGTGCCAGCAGCCAAGGTCAACCGGGACAGGGGTACAAGCAGTACTTC
d_call: NA; v_call: TRBV7-3; j_call: TRBJ2-3; clone_size: NA; cdr3_aa: CASSLTGGWRNTQYF; cdr3_nt: TGTGCCAGCAGCTTAACCGGCGGGTGGAGGAATACGCAGTATTTT
d_call: NA; v_call: TRBV5-4; j_call: TRBJ2-7; clone_size: NA; cdr3_aa: CASSRPDQDYEQYF; cdr3_nt: TGTGCCAGCAGCCGACCCGACCAGGACTACGAGCAGTACTTC
d_call: TRBD1; v_call: TRBV7-2; j_call: TRBJ1-2; clone_size: NA; cdr3_aa: CASSAGTGGINYGYTF; cdr3_nt: TGTGCCAGCAGTGCCGGGACAGGGGGTATTAACTATGGCTACACCTTC
d_call: NA; v_call: TRBV5-1; j_call: TRBJ2-7; clone_size: once; cdr3_aa: CASSLARVHEQYF; cdr3_nt: TGCGCCAGCAGCTTGGCCAGGGTCCACGAGCAGTACTTC
d_call: NA; v_call: TRBV5-6; j_call: TRBJ2-1; clone_size: NA; cdr3_aa: CASSEQAYNEQFF; cdr3_nt: TGTGCCAGCAGCGAACAGGCTTACAATGAGCAGTTCTTC
d_call: TRBD2; v_call: TRBV9; j_call: TRBJ2-5; clone_size: NA; cdr3_aa: CASSVGGTSGIQETQYF; cdr3_nt: TGTGCCAGCAGCGTAGGGGGGACTAGCGGGATCCAAGAGACCCAGTACTTC
d_call: NA; v_call: TRBV6-5; j_call: TRBJ1-4; clone_size: NA; cdr3_aa: CASSYLLGGGNEKLFF; cdr3_nt: TGTGCCAGCAGTTACCTCTTGGGGGGAGGTAATGAAAAACTGTTTTTT
d_call: TRBD1; v_call: TRBV3-1/TRBV3-2; j_call: TRBJ2-2; clone_size: once; cdr3_aa: CAIGQGGTGELFF; cdr3_nt: TGTGCCATCGGACAGGGCGGAACCGGGGAGCTGTTTTTT
d_call: TRBD1; v_call: TRBV30; j_call: TRBJ1-3; clone_size: NA; cdr3_aa: CASGTGGGNTIYF; cdr3_nt: TGTGCTTCCGGGACAGGGGGTGGAAACACCATATATTTT
d_call: NA; v_call: TRBV5-1; j_call: TRBJ1-2; clone_size: once; cdr3_aa: CASSLAGHRYTF; cdr3_nt: TGCGCCAGCAGCTTGGCGGGACACCGCTACACCTTC
d_call: NA; v_call: TRBV25-1; j_call: TRBJ2-7; clone_size: NA; cdr3_aa: CATKGTYEQYF; cdr3_nt: TGTGCCACTAAGGGGACTTACGAGCAGTACTTC
d_call: TRBD1; v_call: TRBV28; j_call: TRBJ1-2; clone_size: NA; cdr3_aa: CASEDRYGYTF; cdr3_nt: TGTGCCAGTGAGGACAGGTATGGCTACACCTTC
d_call: TRBD2; v_call: TRBV10-2; j_call: TRBJ2-5; clone_size: NA; cdr3_aa: CASSDPGLAGIQETQYF; cdr3_nt: TGCGCCAGCAGTGACCCTGGACTAGCGGGAATTCAAGAGACCCAGTACTTC
d_call: TRBD1; v_call: TRBV10-3; j_call: TRBJ1-3; clone_size: once; cdr3_aa: CAIGDRAGNTIYF; cdr3_nt: TGTGCCATCGGTGACAGGGCGGGAAACACCATATATTTT
d_call: NA; v_call: TRBV19; j_call: TRBJ2-3; clone_size: once; cdr3_aa: CASSSPSTQYF; cdr3_nt: TGTGCCAGTAGTTCCCCCTCTACGCAGTATTTT
d_call: NA; v_call: TRBV5-1; j_call: TRBJ2-1; clone_size: NA; cdr3_aa: CASSLEVADYNEQFF; cdr3_nt: TGCGCCAGCAGCTTGGAGGTAGCGGACTACAATGAGCAGTTCTTC
d_call: TRBD1; v_call: TRBV18; j_call: TRBJ1-3; clone_size: NA; cdr3_aa: CASSPRDSSGNTIYF; cdr3_nt: TGTGCCAGCTCACCCAGGGACAGCTCTGGAAACACCATATATTTT
d_call: TRBD1; v_call: TRBV5-6; j_call: TRBJ1-1; clone_size: NA; cdr3_aa: CASSVRQGARMNTEAFF; cdr3_nt: TGTGCCAGCAGCGTTAGACAGGGGGCAAGGATGAACACTGAAGCTTTCTTT
d_call: TRBD2; v_call: TRBV25-1; j_call: TRBJ2-3; clone_size: NA; cdr3_aa: CASSPGREADTQYF; cdr3_nt: TGTGCCAGCAGCCCAGGGAGGGAGGCAGATACGCAGTATTTT
d_call: TRBD1; v_call: TRBV27; j_call: TRBJ2-3; clone_size: NA; cdr3_aa: CASSSGTGRLTDTQYF; cdr3_nt: TGTGCCAGCAGTTCAGGGACAGGGAGACTCACAGATACGCAGTATTTT
d_call: NA; v_call: TRBV5-4; j_call: TRBJ2-5; clone_size: NA; cdr3_aa: CASSLLTAFQETQYF; cdr3_nt: TGTGCCAGCAGCTTGCTTACAGCCTTCCAAGAGACCCAGTACTTC
d_call: NA; v_call: TRBV7-8; j_call: TRBJ1-2; clone_size: NA; cdr3_aa: CASSLGAARADGYTF; cdr3_nt: TGTGCCAGCAGCTTAGGGGCTGCGAGGGCGGATGGCTACACCTTC
d_call: NA; v_call: TRBV11-2; j_call: TRBJ2-5; clone_size: once; cdr3_aa: CASSSPGSKTQYF; cdr3_nt: TGTGCCAGCAGCTCCCCTGGGAGCAAGACCCAGTACTTC
d_call: NA; v_call: TRBV5-1; j_call: TRBJ2-7; clone_size: NA; cdr3_aa: CASSLAGTSHGDEQYF; cdr3_nt: TGCGCCAGCAGCTTGGCCGGGACTTCTCACGGGGACGAGCAGTACTTC
d_call: TRBD2; v_call: TRBV24-1; j_call: TRBJ2-2; clone_size: NA; cdr3_aa: CATSASGGPLNTGELFF; cdr3_nt: TGTGCCACCAGTGCCTCGGGAGGGCCACTGAACACCGGGGAGCTGTTTTTT
d_call: TRBD1; v_call: TRBV15; j_call: TRBJ1-4; clone_size: few; cdr3_aa: CATGDRGNEKLFF; cdr3_nt: TGTGCCACCGGGGACAGGGGGAATGAAAAACTGTTTTTT
d_call: TRBD1; v_call: TRBV3-1/TRBV3-2; j_call: TRBJ2-7; clone_size: once; cdr3_aa: CASSQSGTGRGEQYF; cdr3_nt: TGTGCCAGCAGCCAGTCTGGGACAGGGAGAGGCGAGCAGTACTTC
d_call: TRBD1; v_call: TRBV28; j_call: TRBJ1-3; clone_size: NA; cdr3_aa: CASSTIWDRTNDTIYF; cdr3_nt: TGTGCCAGCAGTACGATATGGGACAGGACTAATGACACCATATATTTT
d_call: TRBD1; v_call: TRBV3-1/TRBV3-2; j_call: TRBJ2-5; clone_size: NA; cdr3_aa: CASSQEMDRVETQYF; cdr3_nt: TGTGCCAGCAGCCAAGAAATGGACAGGGTCGAGACCCAGTACTTC